Listed below are T cell receptor beta chains from one sample, sequenced in a study of blood T cell repertoires in COVID-19. Using immunoSEQ multiplex PCR, the repertoire was profiled, and TCRdb retains in-frame clones only, with some absent. This sample has about 300,000 clones; approximately 88% occur once, and the top ten carry under 8%. The sample taken for sequencing was peripheral blood. These receptors all come from a woman in her 30s who had recovered from COVID-19. The CDR3 runs from the conserved cysteine through the conserved F or W. The order of the fields is V gene, clone size, J gene, D gene, CDR3 DNA, CDR3 protein. A D gene is named only where the DNA matches it firmly. A row's size may be missing; if present it is once, few, many or a size class.

>TRBV2|few|TRBJ1-1|TRBD1
TGTGCCAGCAGTTCGACAGGGGGCGCGGCTGAAGCTTTCTTT
CASSSTGGAAEAFF
>TRBV5-1|few|TRBJ1-3|TRBD1
TGCGCCAGCAGCTTGGGACAGGGGGCAGGAAACACCATATATTTT
CASSLGQGAGNTIYF
>TRBV28|.|TRBJ1-1|.
TGTGCCAGCAGTTTTTGGGGCAGGACGAACACTGAAGCTTTCTTT
CASSFWGRTNTEAFF
>TRBV5-6|.|TRBJ2-2|TRBD2
TGTGCCAGCAGCCCCGGACTAGCGTACACCGGGGAGCTGTTTTTT
CASSPGLAYTGELFF
>TRBV10-3|.|TRBJ1-6|.
TGTGCCGGTGGGGGGACTCTGAATTCACCCCTCCACTTT
CAGGGTLNSPLHF
>TRBV6-2/TRBV6-3|.|TRBJ1-2|TRBD1
TGTGCCAGCAGTCAGGGGGCGGAATATGGCTACACCTTC
CASSQGAEYGYTF
>TRBV28|.|TRBJ1-1|TRBD1
TGTGCCAGCAGTACGAACAGGGGGCTCGAGTTAGCTTTCTTT
CASSTNRGLELAFF
>TRBV7-2|few|TRBJ2-6|TRBD1
TGTGCCAGCAGCTTATTACAGGGGGCGGGGGCCAACGTCCTGACTTTC
CASSLLQGAGANVLTF
>TRBV6-5|.|TRBJ1-1|.
TGTGCCAGCACCCCAGGGTGGAGTGGTGAAGCTTTCTTT
CASTPGWSGEAFF
>TRBV24-1|.|TRBJ2-3|.
TGTGCCACCAGTGGGGGCTTCAGCACAGATACGCAGTATTTT
CATSGGFSTDTQYF
>TRBV7-6|.|TRBJ2-7|.
TGTGCCAGCAGCCCTAGGCCTATCTACGAGCAGTACTTC
CASSPRPIYEQYF
>TRBV11-2|once|TRBJ1-2|.
TGTGCCAGCAGCTTAGAGTGGGACAACCTAGGCTACACCTTC
CASSLEWDNLGYTF
>TRBV29-1|.|TRBJ2-3|TRBD2
TGCAGCGTCCGGGGGGGGACAACCACAGATACGCAGTATTTT
CSVRGGTTTDTQYF
>TRBV11-3|once|TRBJ2-1|TRBD2
TGTGCCAGCAGCCGGACTAGCGCTTACAATGAGCAGTTCTTC
CASSRTSAYNEQFF
>TRBV23-1|.|TRBJ2-2|.
TGCGCCAAAGTCGGACAAAACCATAACACCGGGGAGCTGTTTTTT
CAKVGQNHNTGELFF
>TRBV11-3|.|TRBJ2-1|TRBD2
TGTGCCAGCAGCTCACTAGCGGGGGCGATAGAGTCCTACAATGAGCAGTTCTTC
CASSSLAGAIESYNEQFF
>TRBV4-3|.|TRBJ2-3|TRBD2
TGCGCCAGCAGCCAAAAACAATCTAGCGGGGGCACAGATACGCAGTATTTT
CASSQKQSSGGTDTQYF
>TRBV3-1/TRBV3-2|.|TRBJ2-7|.
TGTGCCAGCAGCCAAGATGCGGCGAGCAGTGCGGACGAGCAGTACTTC
CASSQDAASSADEQYF
>TRBV5-6|.|TRBJ1-5|.
TGTGCCAGCAGCTTGCTCGGGTTCAATCAGCCCCAGCATTTT
CASSLLGFNQPQHF
>TRBV5-1|once|TRBJ1-1|TRBD1
TGCGCCAGCAGAAGGGAGCCAGGGGGTGAAGCTTTCTTT
CASRREPGGEAFF
>TRBV5-4|.|TRBJ2-7|TRBD1
TGTGCCAGCAGGTCCGGGACAGACAGCTCCTACGAGCAGTACTTC
CASRSGTDSSYEQYF
>TRBV30|.|TRBJ2-2|.
TGTGCCCGAACAGCGGCAGGGAACACCGGGGAGCTGTTTTTT
CARTAAGNTGELFF
>TRBV19|once|TRBJ1-2|.
TGTGCCAGTAGCCCGACTAGGTTGGGCTATGGCTACACCTTC
CASSPTRLGYGYTF
>TRBV4-3|.|TRBJ1-5|.
TGCGCCAGCAGCCAAGTACCGGGGGATCAGCCCCAGCATTTT
CASSQVPGDQPQHF
>TRBV15|.|TRBJ2-7|.
TGTGCCACCAGCAGAGAACGGCGACTGGGCTACGAGCAGTACTTC
CATSRERRLGYEQYF
>TRBV14|.|TRBJ2-3|TRBD2
TGTGCCAGCAGCCTACAAGCGGGGGCCACAGATACGCAGTATTTT
CASSLQAGATDTQYF
>TRBV4-3|.|TRBJ2-1|TRBD2
TGCGCCAGCAGCCAAGACGGGGTAGCGGGTAACAATGAGCAGTTCTTC
CASSQDGVAGNNEQFF
>TRBV14|few|TRBJ2-3|.
TGTGCCAGCAGCCAAGAGGCTAGCGATTACACAGATACGCAGTATTTT
CASSQEASDYTDTQYF
>TRBV5-6|.|TRBJ1-4|TRBD1
TGTGCCAGCAGCCCCACCCGGACCGACAGGGCTTGGACGGAAAAACTGTTTTTT
CASSPTRTDRAWTEKLFF
>TRBV18|.|TRBJ2-3|TRBD2
TGTGCCAGCTCACCACCGGGACTAGAGGGAGCAGATACGCAGTATTTT
CASSPPGLEGADTQYF
>TRBV10-3|.|TRBJ1-2|TRBD1
TGTGCCATCAGTGGAACTACGGGACAGGGGTTCGGCTATGGCTACACCTTC
CAISGTTGQGFGYGYTF
>TRBV5-1|once|TRBJ2-7|TRBD1
TGCGCCAGCAGCTTGACGGGACAGGGAGATGCCTACGAGCAGTACTTC
CASSLTGQGDAYEQYF
>TRBV7-3|.|TRBJ1-2|TRBD1
TGTGCCAGCAGCCCCGGACAGGGGCTTAACTATGGCTACACCTTC
CASSPGQGLNYGYTF
>TRBV28|.|TRBJ1-4|.
TGTGCCAGCCGACCCAGGTTTGCTAATGAAAAACTGTTTTTT
CASRPRFANEKLFF
>TRBV19|.|TRBJ1-3|.
TGTGCCAGTAAGGACAGCTCTGGAAACACCATATATTTT
CASKDSSGNTIYF
>TRBV19|.|TRBJ1-1|.
TGTGCCAGTAGTATGGTGGAGGGTGTGAACACTGAAGCTTTCTTT
CASSMVEGVNTEAFF
>TRBV4-3|.|TRBJ1-4|.
TGCGCCAGCAGCCAAGATAAGGCGGCTCTAAATGAAAAACTGTTTTTT
CASSQDKAALNEKLFF
>TRBV2|.|TRBJ1-4|.
TGTGCCAGCAGTGCTCGGGGTATTACTGAAAAACTGTTTTTT
CASSARGITEKLFF
>TRBV24-1|.|TRBJ1-6|.
TGTGCCACCAGTCGGGGGGAGTATAATTCACCCCTCCACTTT
CATSRGEYNSPLHF
>TRBV2|few|TRBJ1-1|.
TGTGCCAGCAGTGCAGATATGAACACTGAAGCTTTCTTT
CASSADMNTEAFF
>TRBV12-5|.|TRBJ1-5|.
TGTGCTAGTGGTTTGGTAACAGGGCAGCTCGGCAATCAGCCCCAGCATTTT
CASGLVTGQLGNQPQHF
>TRBV6-5|.|TRBJ1-3|.
TGTGCCAGCCGGGAGGGCGCTGGAAACACCATATATTTT
CASREGAGNTIYF
>TRBV19|.|TRBJ2-3|.
TGTGCCCGGGAGTTCGTCCAGCAGAGTACCCAAACTAGCACAGATACGCAGTATTTT
CAREFVQQSTQTSTDTQYF
>TRBV4-3|.|TRBJ1-1|.
TGCGCCAGCAGCCGCGGGGGGGCAGGGGACACTGAAGCTTTCTTT
CASSRGGAGDTEAFF
>TRBV12-3/TRBV12-4|once|TRBJ1-1|.
TGTGCCAGCACCCGATATGAGGTCCAAGCTTTCTTT
CASTRYEVQAFF
>TRBV19|.|TRBJ1-1|.
TGTGCCAGTAGTTTGGACAGCCATTACACTGAAGCTTTCTTT
CASSLDSHYTEAFF
>TRBV5-6|.|TRBJ1-1|.
TGTGCCAGCAGCCCCTCGACAGGCACTGAAGCTTTCTTT
CASSPSTGTEAFF
>TRBV10-3|.|TRBJ2-7|TRBD1
TGTGCCATCAGTGAGTCGACAGGGCATTACGAGCAGTACTTC
CAISESTGHYEQYF
>TRBV5-4|.|TRBJ2-5|TRBD2
TGTGCCAGCAGCTCAGCGGGGGGGCATGAGACCCAGTACTTC
CASSSAGGHETQYF
>TRBV6-6|.|TRBJ1-4|TRBD1
TGTGCCAGCAGTCAAGGGACAGGGGGCGAAAAACTGTTTTTT
CASSQGTGGEKLFF
>TRBV2|.|TRBJ2-5|TRBD2
TGTGCCAGCAGTGGGACTAGCGAAGAGACCCAGTACTTC
CASSGTSEETQYF
>TRBV7-2|.|TRBJ2-5|.
TGTGCCAGCAGCTTAGGGAGGGGAACAGGGAGGGGAGAGACCCAGTACTTC
CASSLGRGTGRGETQYF
>TRBV5-1|.|TRBJ2-5|TRBD2
TGCGCCAGCAGTCCCCTAGCCGCGACTAGCGGGCGAGAGACCCAGTACTTC
CASSPLAATSGRETQYF